Listed here is a single T cell receptor (beta chain). This CDR3 has 14 amino acids. V lost 5 bases and J lost 0; bases outside the gene matches: 4. Germline V CDR1 and CDR2: SQVTM, ANQGSEA. The sample comes from a study of blood T cell repertoires in COVID-19. In the source study's methods: Nucleated cell counts were estimated from reference gene primer amplification. Sequencing was performed with immunoSEQ multiplex PCR; in TCRdb, only in-frame clones are kept and a portion is missing. V and J calls and clone size are as listed in that table; D and trimming were resolved from the DNA. The table lists about 180,000 clones, approximately 85% of them singletons, with under 3.5% in the top ten.

The sequenced sample consisted of peripheral blood. The origin of this receptor is a man between 60 and 70 years old with acute or convalescent COVID-19. The chain couples TRBV29-1 to TRBJ1-3, with TRBD1 identical over 7 bases. The CDR3, as DNA: TGCAGCGTTAAGGGACAGCTCTCTGGAAACACCATATATTTT. Translating it yields CSVKGQLSGNTIYF. Together with reference TRBV29-1 and TRBJ1-3, the CDR3 gives the full variable domain: SAVISQKPSRDICQRGTSLTIQCQVDSQVTMMFWYRQQPGQSLTLIATANQGSEATYESGFVIDKFPISRPNLTFSTLTVSNMSPEDSSIYLCSVKGQLSGNTIYFGEGSWLTVV.